These 15 T cell receptor beta chains came from one sample sequenced in a study of shared clonotypes between healthy human individuals. Libraries were prepared by immunoSEQ multiplex PCR; TCRdb keeps only in-frame clonotypes and omits some of them. The sample holds just over 2,000,000 clones, approximately 94% seen once. Terminally differentiated effector memory CD45RA+ cells were excluded from the naive CD8 cells, which were CD45RO-negative and positively selected for CCR7. Sequencing was performed on naive CD8+ T cells sorted from blood. All receptors come from a man between 18 and 35 years old in good health.

The genes are TRBV5-6 and TRBJ2-7, with D possibly matching TRBD1 (5 bases). With 4 bases removed from V and 2 bases from J, the gap between germline ends came to 16 bases. CDR1 SGHDT and CDR2 YYEEEE come from the germline V gene. CDR3 length: 15 residues. The chain's CDR3 is CASSLEIQGPYEQYF. CDR3 coding DNA: TGTGCCAGCAGCCTGGAGATTCAGGGCCCCTACGAGCAGTACTTC.

This chain links TRBV4-3 with TRBJ2-7, with TRBD2 identical over 7 bases. Germline-derived CDR1 and CDR2 are LGHNA and YSLEER. The J segment lost 0 bases and the V segment lost 0 bases, leaving 5 bases of the junction unmatched. The CDR3 has 16 residues. As DNA, the CDR3 is TGCGCCAGCAGCCAAGAACCTAGCGGACACTCCTACGAGCAGTACTTC. It is translated as CASSQEPSGHSYEQYF.

The CDR3 protein is CASSQGLAGGNSPLHF. CDR3 bases: TGCGCCAGCAGCCAAGGACTGGCGGGGGGGAATTCACCCCTCCACTTT. The rearrangement joins TRBV4-1 to TRBJ1-6; TRBD1 is a possible D gene (5 bases). This CDR3 has 16 residues. CDR1 is MGHRA, CDR2 YSYEKL, per germline. Trimming took 1 base from V and 7 from J, leaving 14 bases between them.

Comment on this clone: Other DNA sequences in the same sample also yield this CDR3. The V call is TRBV9, the J call TRBJ1-2, with no clear D. The CDR3 extends over 12 amino acids. V lost 4 bases and J lost 4, with 8 bases in between. The germline gives CDR1 SGDLS, CDR2 YYNGEE. CDR3 DNA sequence: TGTGCCAGCAGCACCGATAGCTATGGCTACACCTTC. Its protein is CASSTDSYGYTF.

This chain joins TRBV5-1 and TRBJ1-1; TRBD1 matches 7 bases. With 4 bases clipped from V and 1 base from J, the junction kept 7 bases outside the gene matches. The CDR3 loop spans 15 amino acids. Looked up from germline, CDR1 is SGHRS and CDR2 is YFSETQ. The CDR3 reads CASSTKQGTNTEAFF. DNA for the CDR3: TGCGCCAGCAGCACAAAACAGGGGACGAACACTGAAGCTTTCTTT.

The CDR3 loop reads CASSFSGLHTEAFF. For the CDR3, the DNA is TGTGCCAGCAGTTTTTCAGGGCTGCACACTGAAGCTTTCTTT. The chain has TRBV27 and TRBJ1-1; a possible D gene is TRBD1 (5 bases). The ends were cut back, 3 bases at V and 3 bases at J, with 11 bases in the middle. Germline assignment: CDR1 MNHEY and CDR2 SMNVEV (reference sequence). The CDR3 totals 14 residues.

This chain connects TRBV18 to TRBJ2-1, with 8 bases fitting TRBD2. CDR3 length: 17 residues. Germline trimming cut 0 bases from V and 4 bases from J; bases unmatched to any gene: 8. The germline V gene encodes CDR1 KGHSH and CDR2 LQKENI. CDR3: CASSPPSSGLPYNEQFF. The CDR3 DNA follows: TGTGCCAGCTCACCACCGTCTAGCGGGCTCCCTTACAATGAGCAGTTCTTC.

The chain recombines TRBV2 with TRBJ2-5; TRBD1 matches at 8 bases. Germline loops: CDR1 SNHLY, CDR2 FYNNEI. Trimming removed 4 bases from V and 7 bases from J; junction bases left unmatched: 11. This CDR3 is 15 amino acids long. As DNA, the CDR3 is TGTGCCAGCAGTGGGTCGGGACAGGAAGCGGGGACCCAGTACTTC. It encodes CASSGSGQEAGTQYF.

J is TRBJ2-3 and V is TRBV27, with TRBD1 identical over 7 bases. CDR3 length: 15 residues. CDR1 is MNHEY and CDR2 is SMNVEV in the germline V gene (reference sequence). V was clipped by 3 bases and J by 0 bases; unmatched bases: 3. This CDR3 is CASSFRDSSTDTQYF. For the CDR3, the DNA is TGTGCCAGCAGTTTTCGGGACAGTAGCACAGATACGCAGTATTTT.

The V and J genes are TRBV21-1 and TRBJ2-4. TRBV21-1 is a pseudogene segment. This CDR3 contains 17 residues. The CDR3 DNA reads as TGTGCCAGCAGCAAAGTGGCGGAAACAGACCACAAAAACATTCAGTACTTC. Translating it yields CASSKVAETDHKNIQYF.

The chain couples TRBV10-1 to TRBJ2-7; D perhaps matches TRBD2 (6 bases). Germline-derived CDR1 and CDR2 are WNHNN and SYGVQD (reference sequence). This CDR3 is built from 14 residues. Trimming took off 3 bases at V and 2 bases at J, with 11 bases between the two ends. The CDR3 DNA reads as TGCGCCAGCAGTGAAGGGGACTCAGCCTACGAGCAGTACTTC. As protein: CASSEGDSAYEQYF.

V and J are TRBV27 and TRBJ1-5, with a tentative D call TRBD1 (5 bases). The V gene lost 5 bases and the J gene lost 2 bases, with 22 bases spanning the gap. Germline values: CDR1 MNHEY, CDR2 SMNVEV (reference sequence). CDR3 length: 18 residues. The CDR3 sequence is CASSPGGVEGTGNQPQHF. As DNA, the CDR3 is TGTGCCAGCAGTCCTGGGGGGGTTGAAGGTACGGGCAATCAGCCCCAGCATTTT.

The chain is built from TRBV20-1 and TRBJ2-5; D uncertain. The ends were cut back, 7 bases at V and 7 bases at J, with 10 bases in the middle. Looked up from germline, CDR1 is DFQATT and CDR2 is SNEGSKA (reference sequence). The CDR3 totals 10 residues. The CDR3 loop is CSGIFGTQYF. The DNA of the CDR3 is TGCAGTGGGATTTTCGGGACCCAGTACTTC.

This clone appeared a single time. The chain joins TRBV5-8 to TRBJ2-7; D not resolved. V lost 3 bases and J lost 3, with 7 bases in between. The CDR3 sequence is 12 residues long. Germline CDR1 is SGHTS and CDR2 is YDEGEE. The CDR3 nucleotides read TGTGCCAGCAGCTCCACGGTCTACGAGCAGTACTTC. This sequence encodes CASSSTVYEQYF. Full variable domain (missing parts from reference TRBV5-8 and TRBJ2-7): EAGVTQSPTHLIKTRGQQATLRCSPISGHTSVYWYQQALGLGLQFLLWYDEGEERNRGNFPPRFSGRQFPNYSSELNVNALELEDSALYLCASSSTVYEQYFGPGTRLTVT.

This chain joins TRBV10-2 and TRBJ2-2; no clear D. V dropped 8 bases and J dropped 1 base, with 5 bases sitting between them. This CDR3 region has 12 residues. Germline CDR1 WSHSY, CDR2 SAAADI. For the CDR3, the DNA is TGCGCCAGCGTTGGGAACACCGGGGAGCTGTTTTTT. Translated: CASVGNTGELFF.